This TCR beta chain was sequenced during a study of blood T cell repertoires in COVID-19. As for the study in general: Italy, Spain and the United States were the sources of the convalescent and acute COVID-19 samples. The cDNA or gDNA used as material had been derived from T cells, B-cell-depleted T cells, or PBMCs.

Germline V gives CDR1 LNHDA, CDR2 SQIVND (reference sequence). The CDR3 has 14 amino acids. V was pared by 3 bases and J by 4 bases, with 13 bases between. Original processing notes: Reference gene primers were amplified, and this amplification served to estimate nucleated cell counts. Produced via immunoSEQ multiplex PCR; TCRdb's table is partial and in-frame only. V, J and clone size derive from that table, while D and trimming were established from the DNA sequence. The sample yields around 180,000 clones, approximately 77% seen once. The J gene is TRBJ2-7, the V gene TRBV19; perhaps TRBD1 as D (6 bases). The sequence was obtained from a woman aged 80 or over with active or convalescent COVID-19. The sample was peripheral blood. The CDR3 DNA sequence: TGTGCCAGTAGTATCAGGCAGGGGCGGTACGAGCAGTACTTC. Translated, it gives CASSIRQGRYEQYF.